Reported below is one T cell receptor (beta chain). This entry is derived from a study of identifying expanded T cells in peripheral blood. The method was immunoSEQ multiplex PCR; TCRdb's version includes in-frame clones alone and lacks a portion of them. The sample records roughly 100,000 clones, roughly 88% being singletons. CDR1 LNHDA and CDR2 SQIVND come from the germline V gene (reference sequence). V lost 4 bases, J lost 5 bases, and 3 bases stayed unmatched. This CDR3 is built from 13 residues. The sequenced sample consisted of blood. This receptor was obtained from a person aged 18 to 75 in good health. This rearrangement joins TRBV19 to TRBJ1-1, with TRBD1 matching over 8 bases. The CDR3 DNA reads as TGTGCCAGTAGTACAGGGGGCGATACTGAAGCTTTCTTT. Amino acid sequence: CASSTGGDTEAFF. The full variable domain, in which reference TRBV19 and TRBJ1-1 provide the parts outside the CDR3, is DGGITQSPKYLFRKEGQNVTLSCEQNLNHDAMYWYRQDPGQGLRLIYYSQIVNDFQKGDIAEGYSVSREKKESFPLTVTSAQKNPTAFYLCASSTGGDTEAFFGQGTRLTVV.